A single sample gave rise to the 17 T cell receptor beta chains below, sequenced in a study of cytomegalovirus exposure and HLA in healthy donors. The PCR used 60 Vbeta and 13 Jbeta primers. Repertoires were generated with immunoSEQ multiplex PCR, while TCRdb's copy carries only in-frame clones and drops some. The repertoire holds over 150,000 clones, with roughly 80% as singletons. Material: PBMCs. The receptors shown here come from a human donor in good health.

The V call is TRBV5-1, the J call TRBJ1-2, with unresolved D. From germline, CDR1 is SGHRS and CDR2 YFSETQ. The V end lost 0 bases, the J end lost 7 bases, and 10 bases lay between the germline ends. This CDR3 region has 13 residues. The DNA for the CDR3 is TGCGCCAGCAGCTTGGCCGGGGTTGGTGGCTACACCTTC. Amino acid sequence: CASSLAGVGGYTF.

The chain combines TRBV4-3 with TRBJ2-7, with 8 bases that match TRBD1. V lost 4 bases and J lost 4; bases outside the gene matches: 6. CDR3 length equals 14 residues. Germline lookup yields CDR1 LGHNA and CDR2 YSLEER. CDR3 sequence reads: CASSPRTGSYEQYF. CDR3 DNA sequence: TGCGCCAGCAGCCCCCGGACAGGGAGTTACGAGCAGTACTTC.

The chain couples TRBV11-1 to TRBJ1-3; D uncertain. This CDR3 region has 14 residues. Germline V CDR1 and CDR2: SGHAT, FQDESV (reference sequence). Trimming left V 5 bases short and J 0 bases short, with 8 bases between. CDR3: CASSRGYSGNTIYF. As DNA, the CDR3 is TGTGCCAGCAGCCGAGGATACTCTGGAAACACCATATATTTT.

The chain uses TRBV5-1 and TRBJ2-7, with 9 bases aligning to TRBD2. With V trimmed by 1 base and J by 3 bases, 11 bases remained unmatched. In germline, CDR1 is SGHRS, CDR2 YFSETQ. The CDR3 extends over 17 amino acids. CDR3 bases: TGCGCCAGCAGCTTGTCATTTCCAGGACTAGCGAACTACGAGCAGTACTTC. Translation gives CASSLSFPGLANYEQYF.

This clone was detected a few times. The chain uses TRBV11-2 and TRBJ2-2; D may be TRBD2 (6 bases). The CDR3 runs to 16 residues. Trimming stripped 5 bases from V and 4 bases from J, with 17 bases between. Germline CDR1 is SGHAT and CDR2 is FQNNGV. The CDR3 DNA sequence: TGTGCCAGCAGCCACCGGCGGGGTCTCGTCACCGGGGAGCTGTTTTTT. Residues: CASSHRRGLVTGELFF.

The CDR3 here is CASSLDNNQPQHF. As DNA, the CDR3 is TGCGCCAGCAGCCTGGACAATAATCAGCCCCAGCATTTT. The V and J genes are TRBV5-1 and TRBJ1-5; D is possibly TRBD1 (5 bases). Germline assignment: CDR1 SGHRS and CDR2 YFSETQ. There are 13 residues in the CDR3. V was pared by 4 bases and J by 4 bases, with 9 bases between.

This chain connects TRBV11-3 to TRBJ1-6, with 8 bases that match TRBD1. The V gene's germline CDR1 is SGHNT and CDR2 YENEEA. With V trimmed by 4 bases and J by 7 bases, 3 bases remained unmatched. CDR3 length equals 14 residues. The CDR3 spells CASSSDRANSPLHF. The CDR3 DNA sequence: TGTGCCAGCAGCTCGGACAGGGCGAATTCACCCCTCCACTTT.

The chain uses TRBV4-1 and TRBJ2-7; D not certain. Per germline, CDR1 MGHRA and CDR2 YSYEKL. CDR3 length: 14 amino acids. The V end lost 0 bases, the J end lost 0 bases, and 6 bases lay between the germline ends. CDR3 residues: CASSQEPSSYEQYF. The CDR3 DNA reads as TGCGCCAGCAGCCAAGAGCCTAGCTCCTACGAGCAGTACTTC.

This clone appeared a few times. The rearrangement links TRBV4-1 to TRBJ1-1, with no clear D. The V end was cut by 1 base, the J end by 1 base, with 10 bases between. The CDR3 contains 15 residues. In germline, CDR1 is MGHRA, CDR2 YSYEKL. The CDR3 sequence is CASSQAGGRNTEAFF. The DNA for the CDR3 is TGCGCCAGCAGCCAAGCTGGAGGGCGGAACACTGAAGCTTTCTTT.

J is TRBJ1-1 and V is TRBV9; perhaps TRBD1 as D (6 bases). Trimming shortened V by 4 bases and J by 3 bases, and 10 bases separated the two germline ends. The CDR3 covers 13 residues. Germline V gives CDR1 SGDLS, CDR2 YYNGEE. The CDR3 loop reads CASSPKGDTEAFF. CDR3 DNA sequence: TGTGCCAGCAGCCCCAAGGGGGACACTGAAGCTTTCTTT. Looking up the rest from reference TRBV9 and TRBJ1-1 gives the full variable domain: DSGVTQTPKHLITATGQRVTLRCSPRSGDLSVYWYQQSLDQGLQFLIQYYNGEERAKGNILERFSAQQFPDLHSELNLSSLELGDSALYFCASSPKGDTEAFFGQGTRLTVV.

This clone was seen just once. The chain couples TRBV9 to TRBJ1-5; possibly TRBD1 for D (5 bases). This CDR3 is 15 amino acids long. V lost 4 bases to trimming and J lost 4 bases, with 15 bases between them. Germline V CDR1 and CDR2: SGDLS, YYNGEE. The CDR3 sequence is CASSPMGGENQPQHF. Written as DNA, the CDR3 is TGTGCCAGCAGCCCCATGGGGGGGGAAAATCAGCCCCAGCATTTT.

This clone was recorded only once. The CDR3 DNA reads TGCGCCAGCAGCCAAGATCGTGGGGAGATTTTAAGTGGCTACACCTTC. Its protein is CASSQDRGEILSGYTF. The chain carries TRBV4-1 and TRBJ1-2, with D uncertain. Germline values: CDR1 MGHRA, CDR2 YSYEKL. The germline V and J ends were trimmed by 0 bases and 7 bases, with 18 bases remaining between them. The CDR3 extends over 16 amino acids.

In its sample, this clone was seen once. The CDR3 protein is CASSARDRLREAFF. CDR3 coding DNA: TGTGCCAGCAGCGCCCGGGACAGGCTCCGTGAAGCTTTCTTT. The chain uses TRBV11-1 and TRBJ1-1; 8 bases line up with TRBD1. This CDR3 is built from 14 residues. Germline V CDR1 and CDR2: SGHAT, FQDESV (reference sequence). V trimming: 5 bases; J trimming: 7 bases; junction bases outside the gene matches: 9. Full variable domain (rest looked up from reference TRBV11-1 and TRBJ1-1): EAEVAQSPRYKITEKSQAVAFWCDPISGHATLYWYRQILGQGPELLVQFQDESVVDDSQLPKDRFSAERLKGVDSTLKIQPAELGDSAMYLCASSARDRLREAFFGQGTRLTVV.

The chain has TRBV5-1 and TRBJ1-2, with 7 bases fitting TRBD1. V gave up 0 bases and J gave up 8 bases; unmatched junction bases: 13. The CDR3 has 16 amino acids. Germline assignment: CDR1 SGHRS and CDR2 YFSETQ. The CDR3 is CASSLDYRGLPRGYTF. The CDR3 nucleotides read TGCGCCAGCAGCTTGGATTACAGGGGACTCCCTAGGGGCTACACCTTC.

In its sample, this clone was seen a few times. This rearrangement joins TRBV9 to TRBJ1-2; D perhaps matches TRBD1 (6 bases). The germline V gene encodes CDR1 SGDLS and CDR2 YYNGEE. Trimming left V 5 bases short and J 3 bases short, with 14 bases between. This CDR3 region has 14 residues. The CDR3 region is CASRSGALDYGYTF. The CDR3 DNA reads TGTGCCAGCAGGTCAGGGGCATTAGACTATGGCTACACCTTC.

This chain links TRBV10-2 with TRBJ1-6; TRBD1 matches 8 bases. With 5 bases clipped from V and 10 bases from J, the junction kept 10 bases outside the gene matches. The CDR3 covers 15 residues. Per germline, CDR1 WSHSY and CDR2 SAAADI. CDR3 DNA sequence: TGCGCCAGCAGTAAAGACAGGGGAGGTCAATCACCCCTCCACTTT. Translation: CASSKDRGGQSPLHF.

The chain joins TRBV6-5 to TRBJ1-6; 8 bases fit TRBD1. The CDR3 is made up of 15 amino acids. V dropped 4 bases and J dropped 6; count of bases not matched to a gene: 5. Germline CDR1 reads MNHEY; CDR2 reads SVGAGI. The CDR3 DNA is TGTGCCAGCAGTTCGAAGACAGGGGTTAATTCACCCCTCCACTTT. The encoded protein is CASSSKTGVNSPLHF.